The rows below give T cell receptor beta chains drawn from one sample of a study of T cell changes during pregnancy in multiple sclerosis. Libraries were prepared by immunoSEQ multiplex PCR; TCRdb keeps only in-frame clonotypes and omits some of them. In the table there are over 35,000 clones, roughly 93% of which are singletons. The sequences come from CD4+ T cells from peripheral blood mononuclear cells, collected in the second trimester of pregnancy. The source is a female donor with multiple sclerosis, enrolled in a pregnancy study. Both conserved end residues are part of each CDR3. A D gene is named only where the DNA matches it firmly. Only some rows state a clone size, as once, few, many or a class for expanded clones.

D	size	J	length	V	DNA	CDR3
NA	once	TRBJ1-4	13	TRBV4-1	TGCGCCAGCAGCCAACTCGCCCCGGGAAAACTGTTTTTT	CASSQLAPGKLFF
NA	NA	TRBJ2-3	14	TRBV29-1	TGCAGCGTTGAGGGCAGGCCTAGCACAGATACGCAGTATTTT	CSVEGRPSTDTQYF
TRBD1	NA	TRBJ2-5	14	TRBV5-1	TGCGCCAGCAGCATACGACAGGGCGGGGAGACCCAGTACTTC	CASSIRQGGETQYF
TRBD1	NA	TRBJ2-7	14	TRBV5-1	TGCGCCAGCAGCCCGGACAGGGGCCCCTACGAGCAGTACTTC	CASSPDRGPYEQYF
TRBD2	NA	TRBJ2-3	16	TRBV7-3	TGTGCCAGCAGCATCGAGGGTCTAGCGGGGGCAGATACGCAGTATTTT	CASSIEGLAGADTQYF
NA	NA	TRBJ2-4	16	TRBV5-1	TGCGCCAGCAGCTCCACCGGGGCGGGGACCAAAAACATTCAGTACTTC	CASSSTGAGTKNIQYF
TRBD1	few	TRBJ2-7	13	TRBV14	TGTGCCAGCAGCCAGCGCACAGGGGGCGCGCAGTACTTC	CASSQRTGGAQYF
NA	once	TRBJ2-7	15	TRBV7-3	TGTGCCAGCAGCCCCCGCCGAGGGCCGACCTACGAGCAGTACTTC	CASSPRRGPTYEQYF
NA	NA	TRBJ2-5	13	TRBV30	TGTGCCTGGGGGGTTGGGGGGAAAAAGACCCAGTACTTC	CAWGVGGKKTQYF
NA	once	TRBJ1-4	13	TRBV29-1	TGCAGCGTCCGAGGAGGTGAATCTGAAAAACTGTTTTTT	CSVRGGESEKLFF
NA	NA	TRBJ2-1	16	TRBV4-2	TGTGCCAGCAGCCTTCCCGGGACTTCGTACTACAATGAGCAGTTCTTC	CASSLPGTSYYNEQFF
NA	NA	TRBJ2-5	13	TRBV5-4	TGTGCCAGCAGCTCAGGTTACCAAGAGACCCAGTACTTC	CASSSGYQETQYF
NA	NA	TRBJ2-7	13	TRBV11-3	TGTGCCAGCAGCTCAGGTGACTCCTACGAGCAGTACTTC	CASSSGDSYEQYF
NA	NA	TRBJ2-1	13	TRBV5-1	TGCGCCAGCAGCTTGGCCTCTAACAATGAGCAGTTCTTC	CASSLASNNEQFF
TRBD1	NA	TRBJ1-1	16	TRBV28	TGTGCCAGCAGTGCCTGGACAGGGGTTATGAACACTGAAGCTTTCTTT	CASSAWTGVMNTEAFF
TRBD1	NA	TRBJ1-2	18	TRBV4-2	TGTGCCAGCAGCCGCGAAGGACAGGGGGAGAGGCTAAACTATGGCTACACCTTC	CASSREGQGERLNYGYTF
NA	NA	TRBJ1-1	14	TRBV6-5	TGTGCCAGCAGTTCCCCCTTCCCGGGGACTGAAGCTTTCTTT	CASSSPFPGTEAFF
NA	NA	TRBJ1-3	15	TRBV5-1	TGCGCCAGCAGCTCGGCAGGGGAATATGGAAACACCATATATTTT	CASSSAGEYGNTIYF
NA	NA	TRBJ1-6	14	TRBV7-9	TGTGCCAGCAGCTGGACGGGAGCGAATTCACCCCTCCACTTT	CASSWTGANSPLHF
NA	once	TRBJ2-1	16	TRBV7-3	TGTGCCAGCAGCTTAGCGGGCCGAAGCTCCTACAATGAGCAGTTCTTC	CASSLAGRSSYNEQFF
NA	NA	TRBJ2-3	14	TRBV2	TGTGCCAGCAGTGAAAGAGAGTTCACAGATACGCAGTATTTT	CASSEREFTDTQYF
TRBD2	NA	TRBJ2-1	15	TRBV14	TGTGCCAGCAGCCAAGGACTAGCGGGGAGTAATGAGCAGTTCTTC	CASSQGLAGSNEQFF
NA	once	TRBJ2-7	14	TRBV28	TGTGCCAGCACGCAACAGGAGGGGACCTACGAGCAGTACTTC	CASTQQEGTYEQYF
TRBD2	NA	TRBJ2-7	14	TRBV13	TGTGCCAGCAGCCGCAGCGGGGGGATCAACGAGCAGTACTTC	CASSRSGGINEQYF
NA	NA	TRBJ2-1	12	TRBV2	TGTGCCAGCGGAGACGGGAACAGTGAGCAGTTCTTC	CASGDGNSEQFF
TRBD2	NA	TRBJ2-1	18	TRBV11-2	TGTGCCAGCAGCTTAGATTCCCCTGGGCGCGGGAGGACAAATGAGCAGTTCTTC	CASSLDSPGRGRTNEQFF
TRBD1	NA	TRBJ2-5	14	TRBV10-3	TGTGCCATCAGTCTGACAGGGGTTGAAGAGACCCAGTACTTC	CAISLTGVEETQYF
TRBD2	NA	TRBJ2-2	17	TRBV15	TGTGCCACCAGCAGGGGACTAGCGGAGTGGGGGCCCGGGGAGCTGTTTTTT	CATSRGLAEWGPGELFF
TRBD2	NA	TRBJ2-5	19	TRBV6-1	TGTGCCAGCAGTGAAGGGACTAGCGGGGGGGCCCGGGTCCAAGAGACCCAGTACTTC	CASSEGTSGGARVQETQYF
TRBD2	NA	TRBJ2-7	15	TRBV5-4	TGTGCCAGCAGCTTGGAGGTAGCGGGAGGTAGAGTGCAGTACTTC	CASSLEVAGGRVQYF
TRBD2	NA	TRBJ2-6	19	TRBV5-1	TGCGCCAGCAGTTTCGGACTAGCGGGGGGATACTCTGGGGCCAACGTCCTGACTTTC	CASSFGLAGGYSGANVLTF
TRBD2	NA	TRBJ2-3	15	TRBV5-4	TGTGCCAGCAGCTCGACTAGCGGGCGCACAGATACGCAGTATTTT	CASSSTSGRTDTQYF
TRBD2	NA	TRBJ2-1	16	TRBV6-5	TGTGCCAGCAGTTACCCGGGAGGGAGCTCCTACAATGAGCAGTTCTTC	CASSYPGGSSYNEQFF
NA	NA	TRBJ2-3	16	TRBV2	TGTGCCAGCAGCATACTAGCCCGGGGGAATACAGATACGCAGTATTTT	CASSILARGNTDTQYF
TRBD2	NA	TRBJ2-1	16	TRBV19	TGTGCCAGTAGTCGGACTAGCGGGAGCTCCTACAATGAGCAGTTCTTC	CASSRTSGSSYNEQFF
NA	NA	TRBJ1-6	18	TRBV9	TGTGCCAGCAGCGTAGCGGATACGGGAAGCGAGAGGACTTCACCCCTCCACTTT	CASSVADTGSERTSPLHF
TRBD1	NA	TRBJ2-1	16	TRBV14	TGTGCCAGCAGCCCGATCCGGACAGGGGATTACAATGAGCAGTTCTTC	CASSPIRTGDYNEQFF
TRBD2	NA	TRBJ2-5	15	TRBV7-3	TGTGCCAGCAGCTTAATGCCAGCGGGGGGAGAGACCCAGTACTTC	CASSLMPAGGETQYF
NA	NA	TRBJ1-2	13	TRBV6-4	TGTGCCAGCAGTGACGGCGGGATCTATGGCTACACCTTC	CASSDGGIYGYTF
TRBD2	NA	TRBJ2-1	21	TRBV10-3	TGTGCCATCAGTGAGCCTCGGGGGGCTAGCGGGAGGCGCTCGTCCTACAATGAGCAGTTCTTC	CAISEPRGASGRRSSYNEQFF
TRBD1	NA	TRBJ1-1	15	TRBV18	TGTGCCAGCTCACCGGGCACAGGGGCGGGCTCTGAAGCTTTCTTT	CASSPGTGAGSEAFF
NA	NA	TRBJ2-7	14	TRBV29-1	TGCAGCGTTGCCCCGGACTTTGGTGCCGACGAGCAGTACTTC	CSVAPDFGADEQYF
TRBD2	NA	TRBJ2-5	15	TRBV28	TGTGCCAGCAGTTCGGCGGGAGGGCCCCGGGAGACCCAGTACTTC	CASSSAGGPRETQYF
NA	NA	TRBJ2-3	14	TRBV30	TGTGCCTGGAGTCCCCGGGACTTTGCAGATACGCAGTATTTT	CAWSPRDFADTQYF
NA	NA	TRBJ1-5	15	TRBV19	TGTGCCAGTAGTATAGGAGGAGTGATGTATCAGCCCCAGCATTTT	CASSIGGVMYQPQHF
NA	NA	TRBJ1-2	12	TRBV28	TGTGCCAGCAGTCTCGTCCCGTATGGCTACACCTTC	CASSLVPYGYTF
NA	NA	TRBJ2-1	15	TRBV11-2	TGTGCCAGCACCGAGGGCGGGCACTCCTACAATGAGCAGTTCTTC	CASTEGGHSYNEQFF
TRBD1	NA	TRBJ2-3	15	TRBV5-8	TGTGCCAGCAGCCCTGGGACAGGGGGCATGGATACGCAGTATTTT	CASSPGTGGMDTQYF
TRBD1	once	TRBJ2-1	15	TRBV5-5	TGTGCCAGCAGCTTGGCCGGGACAGGGTACAATGAGCAGTTCTTC	CASSLAGTGYNEQFF
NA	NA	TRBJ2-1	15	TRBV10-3	TGTGCCATCAGTGATTTGGGGTCTAGCGTCAATGAGCAGTTCTTC	CAISDLGSSVNEQFF
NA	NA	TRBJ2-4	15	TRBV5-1	TGCGCCTCCAAAACGGGAGCGGTAGCCAAAAACATTCAGTACTTC	CASKTGAVAKNIQYF
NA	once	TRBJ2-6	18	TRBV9	TGTGCCAGCAGCCCCCATGGGGGGATAGGTTCTGGGGCCAACGTCCTGACTTTC	CASSPHGGIGSGANVLTF
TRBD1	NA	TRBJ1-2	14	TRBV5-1	TGCGCCAGCAGCCGAGAGACAGGGATCGATGGCTACACCTTC	CASSRETGIDGYTF
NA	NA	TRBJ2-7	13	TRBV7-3	TGTGCCAGCAGTCTTCGCTCGGGGAGGGAGCAGTACTTC	CASSLRSGREQYF
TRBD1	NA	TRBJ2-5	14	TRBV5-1	TGCGCCAGCAGCCCGGGACAGGGGATGGAGACCCAGTACTTC	CASSPGQGMETQYF